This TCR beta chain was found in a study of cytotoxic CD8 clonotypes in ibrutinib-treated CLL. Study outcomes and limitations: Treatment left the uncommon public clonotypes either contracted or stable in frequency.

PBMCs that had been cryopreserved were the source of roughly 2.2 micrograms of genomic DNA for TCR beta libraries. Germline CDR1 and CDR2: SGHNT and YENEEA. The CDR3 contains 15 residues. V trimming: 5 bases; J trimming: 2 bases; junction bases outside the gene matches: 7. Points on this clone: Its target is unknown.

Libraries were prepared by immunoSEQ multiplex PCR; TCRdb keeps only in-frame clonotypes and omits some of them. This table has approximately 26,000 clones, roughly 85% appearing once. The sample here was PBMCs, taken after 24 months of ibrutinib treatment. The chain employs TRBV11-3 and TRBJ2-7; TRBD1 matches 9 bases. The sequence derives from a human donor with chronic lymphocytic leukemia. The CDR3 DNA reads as TGTGCCAGCAGCCCCGGACAGGGGCCTACCTACGAGCAGTACTTC. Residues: CASSPGQGPTYEQYF.